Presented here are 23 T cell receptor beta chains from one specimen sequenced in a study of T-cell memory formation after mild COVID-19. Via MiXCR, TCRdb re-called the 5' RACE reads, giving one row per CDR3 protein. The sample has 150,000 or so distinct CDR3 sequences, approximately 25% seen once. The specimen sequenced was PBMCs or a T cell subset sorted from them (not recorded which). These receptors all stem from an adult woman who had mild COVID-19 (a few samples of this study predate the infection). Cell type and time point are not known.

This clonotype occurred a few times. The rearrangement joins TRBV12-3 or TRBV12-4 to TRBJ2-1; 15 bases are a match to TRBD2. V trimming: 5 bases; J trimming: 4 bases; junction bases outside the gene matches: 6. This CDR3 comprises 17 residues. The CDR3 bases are TGTGCCAGCAGTCCCGGACTAGCGGGAGGGCTGTACAATGAGCAGTTCTTC. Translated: CASSPGLAGGLYNEQFF.

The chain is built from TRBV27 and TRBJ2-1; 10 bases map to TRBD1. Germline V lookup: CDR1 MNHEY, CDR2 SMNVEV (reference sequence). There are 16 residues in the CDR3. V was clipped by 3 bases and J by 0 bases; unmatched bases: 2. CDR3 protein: CASSLRTGGSYNEQFF. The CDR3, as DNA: TGTGCCAGCAGTTTGAGGACAGGGGGCTCCTACAATGAGCAGTTCTTC.

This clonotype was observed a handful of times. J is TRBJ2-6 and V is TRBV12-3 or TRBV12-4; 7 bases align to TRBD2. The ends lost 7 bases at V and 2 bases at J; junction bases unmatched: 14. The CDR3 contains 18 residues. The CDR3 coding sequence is TGTGCCAGCACCCTGGGGGGGGAACCTACTGCTGGGGCCAACGTCCTGACTTTC. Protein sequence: CASTLGGEPTAGANVLTF.

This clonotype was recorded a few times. The CDR3 loop is CASSLQTSETYEQYF. DNA for the CDR3: TGTGCCAGCAGTCTCCAAACTAGCGAAACCTACGAGCAGTACTTC. The chain employs TRBV12-3 or TRBV12-4 and TRBJ2-7; 7 bases line up with TRBD2. V lost 5 bases to trimming and J lost 2 bases; unmatched junction nucleotides: 9. The CDR3 consists of 15 residues.

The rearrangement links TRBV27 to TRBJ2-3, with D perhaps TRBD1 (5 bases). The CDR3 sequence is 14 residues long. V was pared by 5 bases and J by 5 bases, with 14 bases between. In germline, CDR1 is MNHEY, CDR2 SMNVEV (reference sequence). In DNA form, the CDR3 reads TGTGCCAGCAGTGGCTCGGACATGGGAGATACGCAGTATTTT. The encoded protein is CASSGSDMGDTQYF.

CDR3 protein: CASSQVPISAKNIQYF. Written as DNA, the CDR3 is TGCGCCAGCAGCCAAGTACCTATCTCAGCCAAAAACATTCAGTACTTC. This chain connects TRBV4-1 to TRBJ2-4; unclear D gene. Trimming took 1 base from V and 0 from J, leaving 10 bases between them. Per the germline V gene, CDR1 is MGHRA and CDR2 is YSYEKL. This CDR3 contains 16 residues.

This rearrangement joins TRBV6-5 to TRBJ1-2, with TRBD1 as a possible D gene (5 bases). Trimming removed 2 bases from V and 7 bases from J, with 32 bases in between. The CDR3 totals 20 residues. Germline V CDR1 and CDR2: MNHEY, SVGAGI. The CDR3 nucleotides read TGTGCCAGCAGTTACGGGGGGAGCCGCTTGACAGATGAATACTATCGTGGCTACACCTTC. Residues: CASSYGGSRLTDEYYRGYTF.

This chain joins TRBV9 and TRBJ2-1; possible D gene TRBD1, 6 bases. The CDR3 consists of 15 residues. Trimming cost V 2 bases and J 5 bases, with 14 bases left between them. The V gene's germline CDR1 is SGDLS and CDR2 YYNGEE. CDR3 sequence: CASSVNRASHNEQFF. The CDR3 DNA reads TGTGCCAGCAGCGTCAACAGGGCGTCCCACAATGAGCAGTTCTTC.

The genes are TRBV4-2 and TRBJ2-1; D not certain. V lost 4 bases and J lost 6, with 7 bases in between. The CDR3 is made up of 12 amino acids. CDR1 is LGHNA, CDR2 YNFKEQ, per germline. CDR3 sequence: CASSRSGNEQFF. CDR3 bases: TGTGCCAGCAGCCGTTCTGGCAATGAGCAGTTCTTC.

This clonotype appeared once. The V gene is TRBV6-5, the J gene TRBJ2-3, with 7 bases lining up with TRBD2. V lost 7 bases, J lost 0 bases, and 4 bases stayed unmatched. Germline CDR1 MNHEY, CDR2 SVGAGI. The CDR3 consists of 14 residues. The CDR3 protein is CASTQAGSTDTQYF. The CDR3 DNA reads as TGTGCCAGCACCCAAGCGGGAAGCACAGATACGCAGTATTTT.

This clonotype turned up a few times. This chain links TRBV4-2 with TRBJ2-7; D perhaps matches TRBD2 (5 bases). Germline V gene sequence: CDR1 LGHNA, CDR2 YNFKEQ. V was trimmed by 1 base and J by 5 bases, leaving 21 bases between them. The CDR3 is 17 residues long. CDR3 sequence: CASSQAQLGPSSHEQYF. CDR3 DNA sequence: TGTGCCAGCAGCCAAGCTCAACTAGGGCCTAGTTCACACGAGCAGTACTTC.

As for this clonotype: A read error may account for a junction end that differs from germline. The DNA of the CDR3 is TGTGCCAGCAGCTTCGGCTCCTACACTGAGCAGTTCTTC. This encodes CASSFGSYTEQFF. The rearrangement joins TRBV7-6 to TRBJ2-1; no clear D. This CDR3 has 13 amino acids. CDR1 and CDR2 from the germline V gene are SGHVS and FNYEAQ.

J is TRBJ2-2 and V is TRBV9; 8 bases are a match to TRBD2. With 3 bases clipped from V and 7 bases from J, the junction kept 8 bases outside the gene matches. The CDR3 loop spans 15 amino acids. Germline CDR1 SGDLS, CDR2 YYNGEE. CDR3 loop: CASSAKGLEGGELFF. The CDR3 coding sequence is TGTGCCAGCAGCGCTAAGGGACTAGAGGGCGGGGAGCTGTTTTTT.

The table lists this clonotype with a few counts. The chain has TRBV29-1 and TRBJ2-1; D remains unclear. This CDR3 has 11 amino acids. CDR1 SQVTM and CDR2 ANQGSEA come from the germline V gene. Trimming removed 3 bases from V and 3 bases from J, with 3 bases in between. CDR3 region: CSVDLYNEQFF. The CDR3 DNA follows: TGCAGCGTTGATCTCTACAATGAGCAGTTCTTC.

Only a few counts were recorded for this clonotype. The CDR3 DNA follows: TGTGCCAGCAGTCTTCAGGCCTTTAGCAATCAGCCCCAGCATTTT. Its protein product is CASSLQAFSNQPQHF. The chain joins TRBV12-3 or TRBV12-4 to TRBJ1-5; no firm D call. The CDR3 runs 15 residues. The germline V and J ends were trimmed by 5 bases and 0 bases, with 11 bases remaining between them.

CDR3 nucleotides: TGTGCCAGCAGCTCGGAGAGACGGGAGCAGTACTTC. This sequence encodes CASSSERREQYF. The V and J genes are TRBV7-6 and TRBJ2-7; unclear D gene. Germline V gene lookup returns CDR1 SGHVS and CDR2 FNYEAQ. CDR3 length: 12 amino acids. V gave up 4 bases and J gave up 7 bases, with 11 bases separating them. Looking up the rest from reference TRBV7-6 and TRBJ2-7 gives the full variable domain: GAGVSQSPRYKVTKRGQDVALRCDPISGHVSLYWYRQALGQGPEFLTYFNYEAQQDKSGLPNDRFSAERPEGSISTLTIQRTEQRDSAMYRCASSSERREQYFGPGTRLTVT.

The CDR3 sequence is CASSRGPLAGEVYF. The CDR3 DNA reads TGTGCCAGCAGTCGAGGGCCCCTAGCGGGAGAGGTGTACTTC. The V and J genes are TRBV6-1 and TRBJ2-7, with TRBD2 matching over 10 bases. Germline V lookup: CDR1 MNHNS, CDR2 SASEGT. V lost 5 bases and J lost 12; bases outside the gene matches: 13. The CDR3 runs to 14 residues.

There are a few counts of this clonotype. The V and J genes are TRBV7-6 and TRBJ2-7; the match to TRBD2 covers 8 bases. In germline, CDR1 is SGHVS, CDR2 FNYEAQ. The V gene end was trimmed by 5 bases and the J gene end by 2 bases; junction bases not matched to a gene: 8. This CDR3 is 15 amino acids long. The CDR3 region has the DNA TGTGCCAGCAGCCCCAAACTAGCGGCTACCTACGAGCAGTACTTC. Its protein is CASSPKLAATYEQYF.

Here the CDR3 reads CASSPSGGAYEQYF. In DNA, the CDR3 is TGTGCCAGCAGCCCCAGCGGGGGGGCCTACGAGCAGTACTTC. V and J are TRBV13 and TRBJ2-7; 10 bases agree with TRBD2. The germline V gene has CDR1 PRHDT and CDR2 FYEKMQ (reference sequence). Germline trimming cut 5 bases from V and 2 bases from J; bases unmatched to any gene: 3. The CDR3 loop spans 14 amino acids.

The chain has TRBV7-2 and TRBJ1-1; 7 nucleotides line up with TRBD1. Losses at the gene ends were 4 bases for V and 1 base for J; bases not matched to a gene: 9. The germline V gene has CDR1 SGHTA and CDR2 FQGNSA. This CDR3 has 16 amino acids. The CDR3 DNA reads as TGTGCCAGCAGCTCCATTCAGGGGGGAGAGAACACTGAAGCTTTCTTT. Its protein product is CASSSIQGGENTEAFF. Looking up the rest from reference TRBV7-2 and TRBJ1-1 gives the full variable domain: GAGVSQSPSNKVTEKGKDVELRCDPISGHTALYWYRQSLGQGLEFLIYFQGNSAPDKSGLPSDRFSAERTGGSVSTLTIQRTQQEDSAVYLCASSSIQGGENTEAFFGQGTRLTVV.

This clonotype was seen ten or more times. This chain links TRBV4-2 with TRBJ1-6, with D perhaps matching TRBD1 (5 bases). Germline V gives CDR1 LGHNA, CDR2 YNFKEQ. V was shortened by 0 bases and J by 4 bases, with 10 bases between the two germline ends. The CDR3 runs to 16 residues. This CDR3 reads CASSQEVGDYNSPLHF. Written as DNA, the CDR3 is TGTGCCAGCAGCCAAGAGGTGGGGGATTATAATTCACCCCTCCACTTT.

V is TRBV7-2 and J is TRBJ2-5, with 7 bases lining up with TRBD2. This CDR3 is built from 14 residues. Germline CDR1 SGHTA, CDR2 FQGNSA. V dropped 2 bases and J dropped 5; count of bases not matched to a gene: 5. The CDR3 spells CASSLMAGVETQYF. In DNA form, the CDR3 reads TGTGCCAGCAGCTTAATGGCGGGAGTTGAGACCCAGTACTTC.

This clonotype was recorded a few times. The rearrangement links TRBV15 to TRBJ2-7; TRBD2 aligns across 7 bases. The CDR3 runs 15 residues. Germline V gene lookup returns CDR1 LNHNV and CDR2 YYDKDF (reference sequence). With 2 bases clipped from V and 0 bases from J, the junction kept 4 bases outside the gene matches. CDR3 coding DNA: TGTGCCACCAGCAGACCCTGGACTAGCTCCTACGAGCAGTACTTC. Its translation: CATSRPWTSSYEQYF.